Each of the 2 T cell receptor beta chains below was sequenced from the same sample in a study of OX40 agonist ivuxolimab in advanced cancers. Some clones are missing from TCRdb's copy, which holds only in-frame ones; the method was immunoSEQ multiplex PCR. The profile shows some 46,000 clones, approximately 84% of them singletons. The specimen was CD4+ or CD8+ T cells sorted from blood, collected in a trial of the OX40 agonist ivuxolimab. The source of these receptors is an adult with an advanced solid tumor such as melanoma, head and neck, liver or kidney cancer.

The chain links TRBV28 to TRBJ2-4; D is unclear. The CDR3 has 21 residues. The V gene's germline CDR1 is MDHEN and CDR2 SYDVKM. Deletions cut 3 bases from V and 0 bases from J, with 27 bases between. The CDR3 sequence is CASSFNTYEDFSELAKNIQYF. For the CDR3, the DNA is TGTGCCAGCAGTTTCAACACCTACGAAGATTTTTCGGAGCTAGCCAAAAACATTCAGTACTTC.

The chain uses TRBV7-3 and TRBJ2-7, with TRBD1 matching 8 bases. The ends lost 5 bases at V and 3 bases at J; junction bases unmatched: 6. This CDR3 is 14 amino acids long. In germline, CDR1 is SGHTA, CDR2 FQGTGA. The CDR3 DNA is TGTGCCAGCAGCCACCGGGACAGGAACTACGAGCAGTACTTC. Translated: CASSHRDRNYEQYF.